This TCR beta chain was obtained from a study of blood T cell repertoires in COVID-19 (TCRdb year 2020). About the investigation overall: Samples covering the acute and convalescent phases of COVID-19 were provided by collaborators in the United States, Italy and Spain. The material from the prospective study consisted of cDNA or gDNA derived from T cells, B-cell-depleted T cells, or PBMCs. The dataset comprised deeply sampled blood TCRbeta repertoires from subjects exposed to, actively infected with, or recovered from COVID-19. The repertoires were released in a freely available public database meant as a resource for research on the immune response to SARS-CoV-2. The samples were drawn from two sources: the first 160 participants of the ongoing ImmuneRACE study, and 1,000 to 1,500 subjects contributed by 6 global collaborators. Sample metadata almost always included a de-identified subject ID, COVID-19 status, age in years and sex. Where available, HLA class I and class II types were obtained from metadata supplied by the sample provider rather than from assay-based typing. What the research found in general, with its limitations: Clinical and demographic metadata were provided uncurated, with the amount varying by source and participant.

Notes on this clone: There is no known antigen for this receptor. The sample holds no much larger clone one base away, and base qualities are not on file.

V loses 8 bases of germline sequence and J loses 6 bases, and the interval between the two ends is 14 bases. CDR1 and CDR2, per the germline V gene, are MNHEY and SVGAGI. The cysteine opens and the phenylalanine closes a CDR3 of 13 amino acids. CDR3 DNA is the only sequence kept; it has 39 bases, read in frame from the first base. A second Seattle source provided samples from volunteer blood donors who had recovered from COVID-19. The collaborating institutions used their own protocols to collect whole blood in K2EDTA tubes. For TCRbeta analysis, collaborators shipped samples in one of three forms: frozen whole blood, isolated PBMCs, or DNA extracted from either of those sample types. TCRbeta CDR3 regions were amplified from genomic DNA using the immunoSEQ Assay, a bias-controlled multiplex PCR. On the study's bioinformatics: The number of nucleated cells in each sample was estimated by amplification of reference gene primers within the assay. Sequence reads were collapsed and filtered to measure the absolute abundance of every unique TCRbeta CDR3 rearrangement. For each sample, productive Simpson clonality was calculated as the square root of Simpson's diversity index across productive rearrangements. TCRdb took over this immuneACCESS table, retaining in-frame rearrangements with V and J assigned. Such tables are incomplete; in checked studies, under half of the missing clones stem from an unresolved V gene, and the remainder is unexplained. V and J calls and clone size are copied from that table; D and trimming were computed from the DNA. For this sample the table gives approximately 170,000 clones, of which about 80% were detected only once. Of the sample, approximately 13% is held by the ten largest clones.

The clonotype originates from a man in his 70s who had recovered from COVID-19. The sequencing sample was made of peripheral blood. This receptor chain uses TRBV6-5 and TRBJ2-1, with TRBD2 perhaps the D gene, on 5 matching bases. For the CDR3, the sequence is CASRGLRGNEQFF. The DNA reads TGTGCCAGCCGAGGGTTAAGAGGCAATGAGCAGTTCTTC.